The 26 T cell receptor beta chains listed next were all sequenced from one sample in a study of CD8 T cells in ankylosing spondylitis (dated by TCRdb to about 2017). General findings and caveats noted by the study authors: A TCR beta motif made up of several highly homologous amino acid variants appeared to be characteristic of blood from ankylosing spondylitis patients.

The antigens of these receptors remain unknown. Preparation of the library involved 5' RACE. Sequencing relied on an Illumina HiSeq 2500. Through fastp at Q25 and MiXCR, TCRdb rebuilt clones from the public reads, retaining in-frame beta chains. Each entry is one CDR3 protein sequence, shown with its most common DNA and genes. The sample profile shows more than 300,000 distinct CDR3 sequences; approximately 8.2% of them were found once. About 14% of the sample lies in the top ten. Specimen: blood, either unsorted or a sorted T cell fraction (not recorded which). All receptors derive from a male donor with ankylosing spondylitis.

This clonotype was detected only a few times. CDR3 nucleotide sequence: TGTGCCATCAGTGAGTCGTGGAGCGGCCCAAGCACAGATACGCAGTATTTT. This translates into CAISESWSGPSTDTQYF. V and J are TRBV10-3 and TRBJ2-3, with D maybe TRBD2 (5 bases). The germline gives CDR1 ENHRY, CDR2 SYGVKD. The V end lost 0 bases, the J end lost 0 bases, and 13 bases lay between the germline ends. This CDR3 spans 17 amino acids.

This clonotype has just a few counts. The chain combines TRBV6-2 or TRBV6-3 with TRBJ2-7; perhaps D is TRBD1 or TRBD2 (5 bases each). The CDR3 loop spans 14 amino acids. With 7 bases removed from V and 4 bases from J, the gap between germline ends came to 17 bases. The germline V gene encodes CDR1 MNHEY and CDR2 SVGEGT. This CDR3 reads CASTKAGTQYEQYF. The CDR3 DNA reads TGTGCCAGCACCAAGGCCGGGACGCAGTACGAGCAGTACTTC.

J is TRBJ2-7 and V is TRBV20-1; D is perhaps TRBD2 (5 bases). The CDR3 has 11 residues. With 0 bases removed from V and 6 bases from J, the gap between germline ends came to 6 bases. The germline CDR1 and CDR2 sequences are DFQATT and SNEGSKA (reference sequence). The CDR3 DNA reads TGCAGTGCTAGAGATCGGGGCGAGCAGTACTTC. Its protein product is CSARDRGEQYF.

This rearrangement joins TRBV7-9 to TRBJ2-7; perhaps TRBD2 as D (6 bases). Trimming removed 4 bases from V and 4 bases from J, with 8 bases in between. Germline CDR1 SEHNR, CDR2 FQNEAQ (reference sequence). The CDR3 runs 12 residues. The CDR3 DNA is TGTGCCAGCAGCTCTGGACTATACGAGCAGTACTTC. Its protein product is CASSSGLYEQYF.

In this sample, this clonotype turned up a few times. The V gene is TRBV5-1, the J gene TRBJ2-2; tentative D call: TRBD1 (6 bases). The CDR3 loop spans 16 amino acids. Trimming took off 0 bases at V and 4 bases at J, with 13 bases between the two ends. Germline V gene sequence: CDR1 SGHRS, CDR2 YFSETQ. As DNA, the CDR3 is TGCGCCAGCAGCTTGGTCCCGGACAGAGCCACCGGGGAGCTGTTTTTT. Its protein product is CASSLVPDRATGELFF.

There are a few counts of this clonotype. CDR3 coding DNA: TGCAGCGTGGGGGGGACTGGTGGCTACACCTTC. It codes for CSVGGTGGYTF. This rearrangement joins TRBV29-1 to TRBJ1-2; possible D gene TRBD1, 5 bases. This CDR3 comprises 11 residues. In germline, CDR1 is SQVTM, CDR2 ANQGSEA. Trimming cost V 6 bases and J 7 bases, with 12 bases left between them.

The CDR3 nucleotides are TGCGCCAGCAGCTTAGGGGGAATCCTAAGGAACACTGAAGCTTTCTTT. Protein sequence: CASSLGGILRNTEAFF. The chain joins TRBV5-1 to TRBJ1-1, with D possibly matching TRBD1 (6 bases). V lost 2 bases to trimming and J lost 1 base, with 15 bases between them. There are 16 residues in the CDR3. CDR1 SGHRS and CDR2 YFSETQ come from the germline V gene.

The V and J genes are TRBV4-2 and TRBJ2-1, with a possible D match to TRBD2 (5 bases). The germline gives CDR1 LGHNA, CDR2 YNFKEQ. The CDR3 is made up of 17 amino acids. V was trimmed by 1 base and J by 0 bases, leaving 13 bases between them. This CDR3 is CASSQGFTGISYNEQFF. As DNA, the CDR3 is TGTGCCAGCAGCCAAGGGTTCACGGGAATCTCCTACAATGAGCAGTTCTTC.

This clonotype was detected only a few times. The rearrangement links TRBV5-1 to TRBJ2-2, with 7 bases aligning to TRBD1. CDR3 length equals 16 residues. Germline V gives CDR1 SGHRS, CDR2 YFSETQ. V lost 1 base to trimming and J lost 5 bases; unmatched junction nucleotides: 8. This CDR3 is CASSLLQGPATGELFF. CDR3 bases: TGCGCCAGCAGCTTGCTACAGGGGCCGGCAACCGGGGAGCTGTTTTTT.

This rearrangement joins TRBV12-3 or TRBV12-4 to TRBJ2-5, with 7 bases aligning to TRBD2. The CDR3 consists of 14 residues. J lost 4 bases, V lost 3 bases, and 5 bases had no gene match. This CDR3 is CASSFESGVETQYF. Written as DNA, the CDR3 is TGTGCCAGCAGTTTTGAAAGCGGGGTAGAGACCCAGTACTTC.

In this sample, this clonotype turned up many times. The rearrangement joins TRBV12-3 or TRBV12-4 to TRBJ1-3; D gene uncertain. V was shortened by 2 bases and J by 2 bases, with 10 bases between the two germline ends. The CDR3 totals 15 residues. CDR3: CASSLQVLAGNTIYF. CDR3 nucleotide sequence: TGTGCCAGCAGTTTACAGGTTTTGGCTGGAAACACCATATATTTT.

The chain combines TRBV27 with TRBJ2-6; unclear D gene. V shed 4 bases and J shed 4 bases, with 8 bases lying between them. Germline values: CDR1 MNHEY, CDR2 SMNVEV (reference sequence). The CDR3 consists of 14 residues. The CDR3 bases are TGTGCCAGCAGTTACCTTCCGGGGGCCAACGTCCTGACTTTC. It specifies CASSYLPGANVLTF.

The chain couples TRBV6-1 to TRBJ1-1, with 7 positions matching TRBD1. Germline CDR1 MNHNS, CDR2 SASEGT. The V segment lost 7 bases and the J segment 0 bases; nucleotides outside the gene matches: 5. CDR3 length: 14 residues. The CDR3 bases are TGTGCCAGCACTCCGACAGGGATGAACACTGAAGCTTTCTTT. It encodes CASTPTGMNTEAFF.

Ten or more counts support this clonotype. In DNA form, the CDR3 reads TGTGCCAGCAGAGAAAGGACGGAAAAAGGCTACACCTTC. Its translation is CASRERTEKGYTF. The gene calls are TRBV12-3 or TRBV12-4 and TRBJ1-2; D gene uncertain. The CDR3 sequence is 13 residues long. The ends were cut back, 6 bases at V and 8 bases at J, with 16 bases in the middle.

J is TRBJ2-3 and V is TRBV5-1; 8 nucleotides match TRBD1. The junction had 6 bases not matched to a gene; V was cut back by 4 bases and J by 5 bases. The CDR3 runs to 14 residues. The germline gives CDR1 SGHRS, CDR2 YFSETQ. CDR3 in DNA: TGCGCCAGCAGCATGACAGGGGAGGAAGATACGCAGTATTTT. It translates to CASSMTGEEDTQYF.

This rearrangement joins TRBV28 to TRBJ2-5; unclear D gene. This CDR3 comprises 15 residues. Trimming left V 0 bases short and J 0 bases short, with 8 bases between. Germline CDR1 MDHEN, CDR2 SYDVKM. The CDR3 region has the DNA TGTGCCAGCAGTTTATGGGGAAACCACCAAGAGACCCAGTACTTC. Protein product: CASSLWGNHQETQYF.

This clonotype was counted only a few times. V usage is TRBV9 and J usage is TRBJ2-7; TRBD2 matches 9 bases. The CDR3 consists of 15 residues. From germline, CDR1 is SGDLS and CDR2 YYNGEE. The trim removed 0 bases at V and 0 bases at J, leaving 1 base unmatched. The CDR3 DNA reads TGTGCCAGCAGCGTAGGGCGGGAGGGCTCCTACGAGCAGTACTTC. It codes for CASSVGREGSYEQYF. Using reference TRBV9 and TRBJ2-7 for the parts outside the CDR3, the full variable domain is DSGVTQTPKHLITATGQRVTLRCSPRSGDLSVYWYQQSLDQGLQFLIQYYNGEERAKGNILERFSAQQFPDLHSELNLSSLELGDSALYFCASSVGREGSYEQYFGPGTRLTVT.

This clonotype was observed many times. The rearrangement uses TRBV5-1 and TRBJ2-3; 7 bases align to TRBD2. This CDR3 contains 15 residues. After removal of 1 base from V and 2 bases from J, the junction contained 4 bases not matched to a gene. Germline CDR1 is SGHRS and CDR2 is YFSETQ. The CDR3 spells CASSLYTSDTDTQYF. The CDR3 coding sequence is TGCGCCAGCAGCTTGTATACTAGCGACACAGATACGCAGTATTTT.

The chain uses TRBV6-1 and TRBJ2-6, with D unclear. This CDR3 is built from 14 residues. Germline V gives CDR1 MNHNS, CDR2 SASEGT. The V and J ends lost 6 bases and 0 bases respectively, with 6 bases between them. In DNA form, the CDR3 reads TGTGCCAGCAGGGTCAGCTCTGGGGCCAACGTCCTGACTTTC. Translated, it gives CASRVSSGANVLTF.

The chain links TRBV15 to TRBJ1-2, with TRBD1 identical over 10 bases. The J segment lost 6 bases and the V segment lost 0 bases, leaving 10 bases of the junction unmatched. Germline CDR1 and CDR2: LNHNV and YYDKDF (reference sequence). There are 17 residues in the CDR3. CDR3 residues: CATSRDLGTGVANGYTF. As DNA, the CDR3 is TGTGCCACCAGCAGAGATTTGGGGACAGGGGTGGCGAATGGCTACACCTTC. Together with reference TRBV15 and TRBJ1-2, the CDR3 gives the full variable domain: DAMVIQNPRYQVTQFGKPVTLSCSQTLNHNVMYWYQQKSSQAPKLLFHYYDKDFNNEADTPDNFQSRRPNTSFCFLDIRSPGLGDTAMYLCATSRDLGTGVANGYTFGSGTRLTVV.

The gene calls are TRBV12-3 or TRBV12-4 and TRBJ1-2, with D perhaps TRBD1 (5 bases). The CDR3 consists of 14 residues. Trimming took off 2 bases at V and 4 bases at J, with 11 bases between the two ends. CDR3 protein: CASSLQGVSYGYTF. The CDR3, as DNA: TGTGCCAGCAGTTTACAGGGTGTCAGCTATGGCTACACCTTC.

The gene calls are TRBV12-3 or TRBV12-4 and TRBJ2-1; 11 bases are a match to TRBD2. The CDR3 contains 19 residues. After removal of 3 bases from V and 2 bases from J, the junction contained 12 bases not matched to a gene. CDR3 protein: CASSFGLPSGGSPYNEQFF. For the CDR3, the DNA is TGTGCCAGCAGTTTTGGTCTCCCTAGCGGGGGGTCGCCCTACAATGAGCAGTTCTTC.

There are many counts of this clonotype. The chain uses TRBV4-3 and TRBJ1-1, with no clear D. Germline CDR1 reads LGHNA; CDR2 reads YSLEER. Trimming stripped 4 bases from V and 4 bases from J, with 13 bases between. This CDR3 is 14 amino acids long. The CDR3 coding sequence is TGCGCCAGCAGCCTTGGTAATGGGGTCACTGAAGCTTTCTTT. Its protein is CASSLGNGVTEAFF.

The V call is TRBV6-2 or TRBV6-3, the J call TRBJ2-4; no reliable D call. In germline, CDR1 is MNHEY, CDR2 SVGEGT. Trimming pared 7 bases from V and 8 bases from J, leaving 12 bases between. The CDR3 has 12 amino acids. This CDR3 is CASNRKGDIQYF. CDR3 bases: TGTGCCAGCAATCGTAAAGGAGACATTCAGTACTTC.

This clonotype was observed at least ten times. V gene TRBV25-1 combines with J gene TRBJ2-1; D unclear. There are 11 residues in the CDR3. Per germline, CDR1 MGHDK and CDR2 SYGVNS. Between the trimmed V and J ends, which lost 3 bases and 7 bases, there was a span of 4 bases. Here the CDR3 DNA reads TGTGCCAGCAGTGACAGTAATGAGCAGTTCTTC. Amino acids: CASSDSNEQFF.

This clonotype was found many times. The chain carries TRBV29-1 and TRBJ1-3; D unclear. Looked up from germline, CDR1 is SQVTM and CDR2 is ANQGSEA. V was clipped by 6 bases and J by 4 bases, with 19 bases between them. CDR3 length equals 15 residues. The CDR3 protein is CSVAGVRGGGNTIYF. The CDR3 DNA sequence: TGCAGCGTGGCCGGCGTTCGGGGTGGAGGAAACACCATATATTTT.